This TCR beta chain was recorded in a study of shared clonotypes between healthy human individuals. This clone was recorded a few times. The data were produced by immunoSEQ multiplex PCR, yet TCRdb's version contains in-frame clones alone and is incomplete. The sample has a few million clones, around nine tenths seen once. V trimming: 8 bases; J trimming: 9 bases; junction bases outside the gene matches: 8. Looked up from germline, CDR1 is GTSNPN and CDR2 is SVGIG (reference sequence). The CDR3 spans 13 residues. V usage is TRBV30 and J usage is TRBJ1-6; TRBD1 matches 9 bases. The receptor was isolated from a man aged 18 to 30 in good health. What was sequenced was naive CD4+ T cells sorted from blood. Subset: CD45RA+ positively selected. CDR3 sequence reads: CATHGTGLSPLHF. CDR3 in DNA: TGTGCCACACACGGGACAGGGCTTTCACCCCTCCACTTT. The full variable domain, completed using reference TRBV30 and TRBJ1-6, is SQTIHQWPATLVQPVGSPLSLECTVEGTSNPNLYWYRQAAGRGLQLLFYSVGIGQISSEVPQNLSASRPQDRQFILSSKKLLLSDSGFYLCATHGTGLSPLHFGNGTRLTVT.